The clone carrying this T cell receptor beta chain occurred many times. Its antigen remains unidentified. Germline-derived CDR1 and CDR2 are SGHTA and FQGTGA. V dropped 4 bases and J dropped 2; count of bases not matched to a gene: 6. The CDR3 has 16 amino acids. The sample comes from a study of post-analysis software for immune sequencing data. The overall study: Relapsing-remitting, secondary progressive and progressive-relapsing forms made up the multiple sclerosis disease courses. Broader study findings: Included in a set of about 5 TRBV segments more frequent in patients than controls were TRBV5-6, TRBV5-1 and TRBV20-1. Samples sharing a preparation batch grouped tightly together when assessed by F measure.

Unique molecular identifiers were present in the TCR beta cDNA libraries. One entry per CDR3 protein results from TCRdb running MiXCR on the PCR reads. This table has about 200,000 distinct CDR3 sequences, around 30% appearing once. The sample consisted of blood. The chain employs TRBV7-3 and TRBJ2-1, with TRBD1 matching 9 bases. The clonotype comes from a girl under 18 with multiple sclerosis. DNA for the CDR3: TGTGCCAGCAGCTCACCGGGACAGGGCCCCTACAATGAGCAGTTCTTC. This encodes CASSSPGQGPYNEQFF.